This T cell receptor (beta chain) was identified during a study of identifying expanded T cells in peripheral blood. This CDR3 has 15 residues. The V and J ends lost 0 bases and 5 bases respectively, with 16 bases between them. Germline V lookup: CDR1 GTSNPN, CDR2 SVGIG (reference sequence). Profiling relied on immunoSEQ multiplex PCR, and the TCRdb table lists in-frame clones only, not all of them. The sample yields more than 45,000 clones, roughly four fifths seen once. Input material: blood. This TCR was sampled from a person between 18 and 70 years old in good health. The chain has TRBV30 and TRBJ2-5; D is ambiguous. CDR3 region: CAWSVRVGNRETQYF. For the CDR3, the DNA is TGTGCCTGGAGTGTACGGGTAGGAAATAGGGAGACCCAGTACTTC. Full variable domain (rest looked up from reference TRBV30 and TRBJ2-5): SQTIHQWPATLVQPVGSPLSLECTVEGTSNPNLYWYRQAAGRGLQLLFYSVGIGQISSEVPQNLSASRPQDRQFILSSKKLLLSDSGFYLCAWSVRVGNRETQYFGPGTRLLVL.